A single T cell receptor beta chain is shown here with its context. The target antigen is unknown. The germline CDR1 and CDR2 sequences are LNHDA and SQIVND (reference sequence). V lost 1 base, J lost 7 bases, and 10 bases lay in between. The length of the CDR3 is 13 residues. The sample is drawn from a study of cytomegalovirus exposure and HLA in healthy donors. Study results and caveats: More than 15,000 TCR beta sequences were associated with HLA alleles at 0.05 false discovery rate in a later analysis. In an earlier analysis, most TCR beta V segments were productive about 90% or about 30% of the time. The authors listed 150 to 200 TCR beta chains as cytomegalovirus-associated. Association of a missense DCLRE1C variant with TCR beta V- and J-gene trimming was reported in a later analysis.

The PCR had 60 Vbeta and 13 Jbeta primers. This table comes from immunoSEQ multiplex PCR, and its TCRdb copy is limited to in-frame clones, with some not included. The sample shows around 140,000 clones, 77% of them seen only once. The sequence was obtained from a woman aged 40 to 55 in good health and CMV-seronegative. J is TRBJ1-2 and V is TRBV19; D is undetermined. Sequencing input: PBMCs. CDR3 in amino acids: CASSIAQGGGYTF. Here the CDR3 DNA reads TGTGCCAGTAGTATAGCGCAAGGCGGTGGCTACACCTTC.